This TCR beta chain was sequenced during a study of blood T cell repertoires in COVID-19. Per the authors' pipeline: Estimated nucleated cell counts came from reference gene primer amplification. The table came from immunoSEQ multiplex PCR; TCRdb's copy has only in-frame clones and leaves some out. From that table come the V and J calls and clone size; the DNA was used to work out D and trimming. Of approximately 79,000 clones in the sample, around 80% were seen once. The CDR3 runs to 15 residues. Germline assignment: CDR1 SEHNR and CDR2 FQNEAQ (reference sequence). V was cut by 2 bases and J by 7 bases, with 15 bases left in between.

Sequencing was performed on peripheral blood. V and J are TRBV7-9 and TRBJ1-5, with a tentative D call TRBD1 (6 bases). The source of this sequence is a woman between 50 and 59 years old with acute or convalescent COVID-19. As DNA, the CDR3 is TGTGCCAGCAGCTTATCGGGGGGCGATTTGCAGCCCCAGCATTTT. Its protein product is CASSLSGGDLQPQHF.